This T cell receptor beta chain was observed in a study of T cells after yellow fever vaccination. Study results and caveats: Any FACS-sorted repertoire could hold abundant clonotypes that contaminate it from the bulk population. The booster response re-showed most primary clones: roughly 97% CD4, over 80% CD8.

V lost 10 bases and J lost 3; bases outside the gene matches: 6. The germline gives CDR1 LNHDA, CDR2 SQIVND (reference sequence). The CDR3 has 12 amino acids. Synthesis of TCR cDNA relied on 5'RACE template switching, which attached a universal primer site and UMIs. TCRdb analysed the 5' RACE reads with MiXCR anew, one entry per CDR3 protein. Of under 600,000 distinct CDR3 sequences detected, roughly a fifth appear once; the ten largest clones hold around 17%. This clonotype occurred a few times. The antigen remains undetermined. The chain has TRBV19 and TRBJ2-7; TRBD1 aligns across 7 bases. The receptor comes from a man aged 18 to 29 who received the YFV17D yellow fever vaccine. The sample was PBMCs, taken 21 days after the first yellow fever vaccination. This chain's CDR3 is CANPDRVYEQYF. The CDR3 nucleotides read TGTGCCAACCCAGACAGGGTCTACGAGCAGTACTTC.